This record looks at one T cell receptor (beta chain) sequence and its context. Per the original data handling: Nucleated cell number was recorded as an estimate derived from reference gene primer amplification. Data came from immunoSEQ multiplex PCR; TCRdb stores just in-frame clones and leaves some out. The V and J calls and clone size come from that table; D and trimming were worked out from the DNA. This sample has about 150,000 clones, with about 87% found just once. The data originate from a study of blood T cell repertoires in COVID-19. Study details: Donors in the United States, Italy and Spain gave samples during acute or convalescent COVID-19. PBMCs, B-cell-depleted T cells, or T cells provided the cDNA or gDNA that made up the material.

Input material: peripheral blood. This TCR was recovered from a woman in her forties or fifties with active or convalescent COVID-19.

The CDR3 sequence is CSVEPGWNTEAFF. CDR3 bases: TGCAGCGTTGAACCGGGATGGAACACTGAAGCTTTCTTT. The chain has TRBV29-1 and TRBJ1-1; no definite D call. The CDR3 sequence is 13 residues long. Trimming left V 2 bases short and J 1 base short, with 8 bases between. Germline lookup yields CDR1 SQVTM and CDR2 ANQGSEA.